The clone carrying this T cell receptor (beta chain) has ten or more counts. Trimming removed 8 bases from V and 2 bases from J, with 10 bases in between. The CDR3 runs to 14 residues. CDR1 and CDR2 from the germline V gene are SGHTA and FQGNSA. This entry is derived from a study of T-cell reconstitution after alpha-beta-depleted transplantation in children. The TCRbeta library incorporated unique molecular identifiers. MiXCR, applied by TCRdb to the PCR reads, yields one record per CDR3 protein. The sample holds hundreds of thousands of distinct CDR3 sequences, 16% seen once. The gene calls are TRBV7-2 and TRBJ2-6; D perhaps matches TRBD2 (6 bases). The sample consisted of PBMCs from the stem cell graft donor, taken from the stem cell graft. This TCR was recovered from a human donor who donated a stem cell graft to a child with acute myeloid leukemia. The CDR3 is CASEGGPGANVLTF. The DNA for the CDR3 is TGTGCCAGCGAAGGAGGGCCTGGGGCCAACGTCCTGACTTTC.